This record concerns one TCR beta chain sequence. No antigen is known for it. In germline, CDR1 is SGHAT, CDR2 FQNNGV. The CDR3 extends over 15 amino acids. Trimming took 8 bases from V and 2 from J, leaving 18 bases between them. Primers included in the PCR were 60 Vbeta and 13 Jbeta primers. Measured with immunoSEQ multiplex PCR; TCRdb has only the in-frame clones, and not every one. Here the sample spans hundreds of thousands of clones, around 79% being singletons. The data belong to a study of cytomegalovirus exposure and HLA in healthy donors. Study-wide results and limits: High sensitivity and specificity were reportedly achieved when the classifier diagnosed cytomegalovirus status.

The J gene is TRBJ2-5, the V gene TRBV11-2, with D unresolved. This TCR came from a man between 18 and 35 years old in good health and CMV-seronegative. The sequenced sample consisted of PBMCs. This CDR3 reads CASSASHSEQETQYF. The CDR3, as DNA: TGTGCCAGCTCCGCCAGTCATTCAGAACAAGAGACCCAGTACTTC.